These T cell receptor beta chains were read from a single sample in a study of OX40 agonist ivuxolimab in advanced cancers. TCRdb keeps only in-frame clones here, not all; method: immunoSEQ multiplex PCR. This table holds approximately 89,000 clones, approximately 91% found once. The sequencing here drew on CD4+ or CD8+ T cells sorted from blood, taken in a trial of the OX40 agonist ivuxolimab. The receptors were sampled from an adult with an advanced solid tumor such as melanoma, head and neck, liver or kidney cancer. CDR3s include the opening cysteine and the closing phenylalanine or tryptophan.

CDR3: CASGLIRGDTQYF
length: 13
V: TRBV12-5

CDR3: CAWSVPGNNQPQHF
length: 14
V: TRBV30

CDR3: CASSFSQGIYNEQFF
length: 15
V: TRBV5-6

CDR3: CASKASSGRDTQYF
length: 14
V: TRBV25-1

CDR3: CASSHGYSGGYNEQFF
length: 16
V: TRBV5-1

CDR3: CASSPTGPYQPQHF
length: 14
V: TRBV28

CDR3: CASSSSRQANYGYTF
length: 15
V: TRBV13

CDR3: CASCPSLAGPYEQYF
length: 15
V: TRBV5-1

CDR3: CASSSGPGATYEQYF
length: 15
V: TRBV5-6

CDR3: CASSLSPGQGSTEAFF
length: 16
V: TRBV5-1

CDR3: CASSPAVRGETQYF
length: 14
V: TRBV9

CDR3: CASRQGSLGSNVLTF
length: 15
V: TRBV6-5